This T cell receptor beta chain is from a study of T cells after yellow fever vaccination. General study results and limits: A weaker secondary response peaked on day 5, the primary on day 15. The CD4 and CD8 compartments had a small share of their clonotypes in common. Reappearance after the booster was observed for most primary-vaccination clones (96% CD4, roughly 88% CD8).

Germline lookup yields CDR1 SGHRS and CDR2 YFSETQ. V shed 0 bases, J shed 7 bases, and the junction held 2 bases outside the gene matches. The CDR3 has 14 amino acids. By 5'RACE template switching, TCR cDNA was produced, with a universal primer site and UMIs added in the process. TCRdb reprocessed the 5' RACE reads via MiXCR and lists one record per CDR3 protein. Among about 320,000 distinct CDR3 sequences listed, about 10% were seen once. This clonotype was observed a few times. What it recognizes is unknown. The sequence came from a man aged 18 to 29 who received the YFV17D yellow fever vaccine. The starting material was CD4+ T cells sorted from PBMCs, obtained 45 days after the yellow fever booster vaccination. The rearrangement uses TRBV5-1 and TRBJ2-3; TRBD1 aligns across 10 bases. DNA of the CDR3: TGCGCCAGCAGCTTGGGGACAGGGGGAAATACGCAGTATTTT. Amino acids: CASSLGTGGNTQYF.